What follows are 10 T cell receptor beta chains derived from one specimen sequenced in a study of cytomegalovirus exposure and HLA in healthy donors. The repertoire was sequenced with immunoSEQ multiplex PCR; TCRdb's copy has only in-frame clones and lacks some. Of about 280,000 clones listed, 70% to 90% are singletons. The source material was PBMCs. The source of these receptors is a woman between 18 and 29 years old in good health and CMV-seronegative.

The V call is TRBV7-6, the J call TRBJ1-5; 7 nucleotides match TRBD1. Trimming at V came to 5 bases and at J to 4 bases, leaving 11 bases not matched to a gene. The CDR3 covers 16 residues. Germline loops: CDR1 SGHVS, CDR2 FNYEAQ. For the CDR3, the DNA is TGTGCCAGCAGCCCTAGACAGGGTGAGGTGAATCAGCCCCAGCATTTT. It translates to CASSPRQGEVNQPQHF. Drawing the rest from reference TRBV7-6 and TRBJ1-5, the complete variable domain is GAGVSQSPRYKVTKRGQDVALRCDPISGHVSLYWYRQALGQGPEFLTYFNYEAQQDKSGLPNDRFSAERPEGSISTLTIQRTEQRDSAMYRCASSPRQGEVNQPQHFGDGTRLSIL.

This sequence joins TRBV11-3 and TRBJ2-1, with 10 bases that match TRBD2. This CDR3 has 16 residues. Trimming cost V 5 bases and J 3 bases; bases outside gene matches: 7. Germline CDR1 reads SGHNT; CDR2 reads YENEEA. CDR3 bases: TGTGCCAGCAGCCCTAGCGGGAGATCTCACTACAATGAGCAGTTCTTC. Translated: CASSPSGRSHYNEQFF.

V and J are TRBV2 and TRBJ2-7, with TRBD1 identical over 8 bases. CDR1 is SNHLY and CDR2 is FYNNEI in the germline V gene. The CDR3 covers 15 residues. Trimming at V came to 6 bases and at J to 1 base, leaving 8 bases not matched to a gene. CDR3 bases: TGTGCCAGCAGCCACCGGTGGGACAGGTCCTACGAGCAGTACTTC. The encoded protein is CASSHRWDRSYEQYF.

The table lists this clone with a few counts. The CDR3 coding sequence is TGTGCCAGCCAGGACAGGGTCAATCAGCCCCAGCATTTT. Translation: CASQDRVNQPQHF. The genes are TRBV19 and TRBJ1-5, with 8 bases identical to TRBD1. The J segment lost 3 bases and the V segment lost 9 bases, leaving 4 bases of the junction unmatched. Germline CDR1 is LNHDA and CDR2 is SQIVND (reference sequence). The CDR3 extends over 13 amino acids. Filled out from reference TRBV19 and TRBJ1-5, the complete variable domain reads DGGITQSPKYLFRKEGQNVTLSCEQNLNHDAMYWYRQDPGQGLRLIYYSQIVNDFQKGDIAEGYSVSREKKESFPLTVTSAQKNPTAFYLCASQDRVNQPQHFGDGTRLSIL.

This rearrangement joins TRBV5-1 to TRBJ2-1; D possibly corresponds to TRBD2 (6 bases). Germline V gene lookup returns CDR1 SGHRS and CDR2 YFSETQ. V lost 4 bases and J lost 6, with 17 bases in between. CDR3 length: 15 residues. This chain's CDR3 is CASSLWERGGNEQFF. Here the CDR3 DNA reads TGCGCCAGCAGCCTCTGGGAGAGGGGAGGCAATGAGCAGTTCTTC.

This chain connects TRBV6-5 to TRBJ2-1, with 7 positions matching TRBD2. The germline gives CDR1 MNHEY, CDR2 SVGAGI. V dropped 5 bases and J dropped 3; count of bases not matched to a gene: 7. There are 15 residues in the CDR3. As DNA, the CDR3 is TGTGCCAGCAGTACCCCTAGCGGCTACTACAATGAGCAGTTCTTC. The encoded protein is CASSTPSGYYNEQFF.

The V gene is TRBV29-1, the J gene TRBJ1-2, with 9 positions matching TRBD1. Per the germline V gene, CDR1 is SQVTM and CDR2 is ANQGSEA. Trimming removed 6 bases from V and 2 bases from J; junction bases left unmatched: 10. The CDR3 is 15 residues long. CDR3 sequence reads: CSVYRPGTGNYGYTF. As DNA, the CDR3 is TGCAGCGTGTACCGTCCCGGGACAGGGAACTATGGCTACACCTTC.

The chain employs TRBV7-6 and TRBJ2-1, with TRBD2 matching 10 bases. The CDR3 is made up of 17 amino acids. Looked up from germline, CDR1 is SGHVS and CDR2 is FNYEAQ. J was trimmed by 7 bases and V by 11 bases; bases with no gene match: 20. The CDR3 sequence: CAAVLAGPPSARNEQFF. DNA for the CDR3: TGTGCCGCGGTACTAGCGGGGCCCCCCTCCGCGAGGAATGAGCAGTTCTTC.

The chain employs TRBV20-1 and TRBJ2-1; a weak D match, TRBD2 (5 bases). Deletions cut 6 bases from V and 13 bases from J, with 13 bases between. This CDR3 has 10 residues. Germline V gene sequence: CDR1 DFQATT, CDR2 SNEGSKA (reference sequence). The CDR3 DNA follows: TGCAGTGCGATTCGGGAAAACCAGTTCTTC. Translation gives CSAIRENQFF.

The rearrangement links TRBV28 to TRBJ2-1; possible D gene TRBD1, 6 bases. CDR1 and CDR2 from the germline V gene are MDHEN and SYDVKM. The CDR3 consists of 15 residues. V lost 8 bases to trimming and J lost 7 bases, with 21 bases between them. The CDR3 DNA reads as TGTGCCAGCTCACCGACGGGACAAGCGGCGAATGAGCAGTTCTTC. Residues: CASSPTGQAANEQFF.